This note documents a single TCR beta chain sequence. What it binds is unknown. Germline CDR1 and CDR2: MNHNS and SASEGT. CDR3 size: 13 residues. V lost 8 bases, J lost 0 bases, and 10 bases lay in between. The data were taken from a study of cytomegalovirus exposure and HLA in healthy donors. Study-level points and caveats: A further, later analysis showed that HLA-associated TCR beta chains (compared with equally common others) were more clonally expanded. Specific recognition of CMV antigens was confirmed in vitro for a few chains (all CMV-associated).

PCR was performed using 60 Vbeta and 13 Jbeta primers. This table comes from immunoSEQ multiplex PCR, and its TCRdb copy is limited to in-frame clones, with some not included. The top ten clones hold about 1.5% of a sample with 150,000 to 200,000 clones, approximately 78% of them seen once. This clonotype was obtained from a male donor in good health and CMV-seronegative. The chain recombines TRBV6-1 with TRBJ1-1, with D possibly matching TRBD1 (5 bases). Input material: PBMCs. The CDR3 nucleotides read TGTGCCAGCGACGACAGTTTGAACACTGAAGCTTTCTTT. Protein sequence: CASDDSLNTEAFF.